Below, 20 T cell receptor beta chains from the same sample are listed, as sequenced in a study of blood T cell repertoires in COVID-19. The data were produced by immunoSEQ multiplex PCR, yet TCRdb's version contains in-frame clones alone and is incomplete. Here the sample spans 130,000 to 150,000 clones, approximately 84% being singletons. The sequenced sample was peripheral blood. The receptors were sampled from a human donor in a cohort sampled during active COVID-19.

V usage is TRBV5-1 and J usage is TRBJ2-5; TRBD1 is a possible D gene (5 bases). The germline V gene has CDR1 SGHRS and CDR2 YFSETQ. Trimming took off 0 bases at V and 5 bases at J, with 11 bases between the two ends. CDR3 length: 14 residues. The CDR3 DNA sequence: TGCGCCAGCAGCTTGGGGGGCCTGAGGGAGACCCAGTACTTC. As protein: CASSLGGLRETQYF.

CDR3 sequence: CASKTQGAVGYTF. Here the CDR3 DNA reads TGTGCCAGCAAAACACAGGGGGCTGTTGGCTACACCTTC. This chain joins TRBV6-5 and TRBJ1-2; 9 bases align to TRBD1. V lost 7 bases to trimming and J lost 7 bases; unmatched junction nucleotides: 7. CDR1 and CDR2 (germline): MNHEY, SVGAGI. CDR3 length: 13 residues.

The genes are TRBV7-8 and TRBJ2-3, with a possible D match to TRBD2 (6 bases). Trimming stripped 6 bases from V and 7 bases from J, with 29 bases between. Germline V CDR1 and CDR2: SGHVS, FQNEAQ. This CDR3 is built from 18 residues. The DNA of the CDR3 is TGTGCCAGCAGTTTGGAGGTCCCTAGCGCCGTTAGCCCATATACGCAGTATTTT. Its translation is CASSLEVPSAVSPYTQYF.

The chain couples TRBV4-3 to TRBJ2-7; D uncertain. The germline CDR1 and CDR2 sequences are LGHNA and YSLEER. Trimming removed 1 base from V and 6 bases from J, with 10 bases in between. The CDR3 spans 13 residues. CDR3 coding DNA: TGCGCCAGCAGCCAAGTAGTCTCGGGCGAGCAGTACTTC. Encoded protein: CASSQVVSGEQYF.

The V and J genes are TRBV24-1 and TRBJ2-1, with 10 bases lining up with TRBD2. The CDR3 is 17 amino acids. CDR1 is KGHDR, CDR2 SFDVKD, per germline. V dropped 3 bases and J dropped 0; count of bases not matched to a gene: 4. The CDR3 DNA reads TGTGCCACCAGTGATCAGCGGGGGGGGGTCTCCTACAATGAGCAGTTCTTC. This codes for CATSDQRGGVSYNEQFF.

The rearrangement joins TRBV20-1 to TRBJ2-7; a weak D match, TRBD2 (5 bases). The length of the CDR3 is 12 residues. Germline CDR1 is DFQATT and CDR2 is SNEGSKA (reference sequence). V was trimmed by 3 bases and J by 6 bases, leaving 12 bases between them. Written as DNA, the CDR3 is TGCAGTGCTAGTCGGACTCTGGGCGAGCAGTACTTC. Its translation is CSASRTLGEQYF.

V usage is TRBV3-1 (or the pseudogene TRBV3-2) and J usage is TRBJ1-6; D possibly corresponds to TRBD1 (6 bases). V lost 4 bases and J 11 bases, leaving 21 bases between the germline ends. Germline V gene lookup returns CDR1 LGHDT and CDR2 YNNKEL (reference sequence). The CDR3 contains 16 residues. This CDR3 is CASSPGQPGMGAPLHF. CDR3 coding DNA: TGTGCCAGCAGCCCCGGACAGCCCGGGATGGGAGCACCCCTCCACTTT.

A word on this clone: A read error may produce the germline difference seen at one junction end. The V call is TRBV7-9, the J call TRBJ2-3, with 9 bases lining up with TRBD2. Germline V gene sequence: CDR1 SEHNR, CDR2 FQNEAQ (reference sequence). This CDR3 region has 16 residues. The CDR3 reads CASSLVAGGIQDTQYF. In DNA form, the CDR3 reads TGTGCTAGCAGCTTAGTTGCGGGGGGGATCCAGGATACGCAGTATTTT.

This chain joins TRBV11-3 and TRBJ1-1; unclear D gene. CDR3 size: 13 residues. The V end lost 3 bases, the J end lost 4 bases, and 9 bases lay between the germline ends. In germline, CDR1 is SGHNT, CDR2 YENEEA. For the CDR3, the DNA is TGTGCCAGCAGCTTCTTCCGCGGCACTGAAGCTTTCTTT. Protein: CASSFFRGTEAFF.

The chain recombines TRBV5-8 with TRBJ1-5, with D maybe TRBD1 (6 bases). This CDR3 is built from 12 residues. V dropped 0 bases and J dropped 9 bases, with 7 bases sitting between them. Germline V lookup: CDR1 SGHTS, CDR2 YDEGEE. In nucleotides, the CDR3 is TGTGCCAGCAGCTTGGCACAGGGGCCCCAGCATTTT. The encoded protein is CASSLAQGPQHF.

About this clone itself: An end of the junction differs from the germline gene, which may be a read error. V and J are TRBV3-1 (or the pseudogene TRBV3-2) and TRBJ2-1; D is undetermined. The CDR3 is 11 amino acids. The germline gives CDR1 LGHDT, CDR2 YNNKEL (reference sequence). This CDR3 is CASSSYHEQFF. CDR3 DNA sequence: TGTGCCAGCAGCTCCTACCATGAGCAGTTCTTC.

Ten or more counts support this clone. The chain has TRBV7-3 and TRBJ2-3; 15 nucleotides match TRBD2. Germline-derived CDR1 and CDR2 are SGHTA and FQGTGA. J gave up 2 bases and V 0 bases, and 6 bases lay outside the gene matches. The CDR3 consists of 19 residues. The CDR3 bases are TGTGCCAGCAGCTTAACCCGAGGACTAGCGGGGGGGAACACAGATACGCAGTATTTT. Its translation is CASSLTRGLAGGNTDTQYF. Together with reference TRBV7-3 and TRBJ2-3, the CDR3 gives the full variable domain: GAGVSQTPSNKVTEKGKYVELRCDPISGHTALYWYRQSLGQGPEFLIYFQGTGAADDSGLPNDRFFAVRPEGSVSTLKIQRTERGDSAVYLCASSLTRGLAGGNTDTQYFGPGTRLTVL.

This rearrangement joins TRBV6-5 to TRBJ1-2, with D perhaps matching TRBD1 (6 bases). V shed 2 bases and J shed 3 bases, with 7 bases lying between them. The CDR3 contains 13 residues. CDR1 is MNHEY and CDR2 is SVGAGI in the germline V gene. For the CDR3, the DNA is TGTGCCAGCAGTTACAACAGGGACTATGGCTACACCTTC. It encodes CASSYNRDYGYTF.

The chain is built from TRBV4-1 and TRBJ1-5; D possibly corresponds to TRBD1 (5 bases). Germline-derived CDR1 and CDR2 are MGHRA and YSYEKL. The V end lost 4 bases, the J end lost 7 bases, and 20 bases lay between the germline ends. This CDR3 comprises 16 residues. The CDR3 DNA reads as TGCGCCAGCAGCCGGGCCTGGTTCTACGGGGGGCAGCCCCAGCATTTT. Its protein product is CASSRAWFYGGQPQHF.

This chain links TRBV6-2 or TRBV6-3 with TRBJ2-7; 8 bases are shared with TRBD1. V trimming: 2 bases; J trimming: 6 bases; junction bases outside the gene matches: 9. The CDR3 has 15 amino acids. Germline V gives CDR1 MNHEY, CDR2 SVGEGT. The CDR3 DNA reads TGTGCCAGCAGTTACGGGGGGACAGGTGCTACCGAGCAGTACTTC. It codes for CASSYGGTGATEQYF.

V is TRBV6-1 and J is TRBJ2-7; weak D call: TRBD2 (5 bases). V lost 4 bases and J 3 bases, leaving 25 bases between the germline ends. The germline CDR1 and CDR2 sequences are MNHNS and SASEGT. The CDR3 is made up of 18 amino acids. The CDR3 here is CASSAGRRTASGGYEQYF. CDR3 nucleotides: TGTGCCAGCAGTGCTGGACGGAGGACTGCGTCCGGAGGCTACGAGCAGTACTTC.

The chain recombines TRBV28 with TRBJ1-4, with 9 bases identical to TRBD1. The germline CDR1 and CDR2 sequences are MDHEN and SYDVKM. This CDR3 region has 17 residues. Trimming removed 6 bases from V and 1 base from J; junction bases left unmatched: 9. The CDR3 DNA reads TGTGCCAGCAGGAGACAGGGGGGGATACGAACTAATGAAAAACTGTTTTTT. Translation gives CASRRQGGIRTNEKLFF.

The chain couples TRBV18 to TRBJ1-2, with TRBD1 matching over 8 bases. V dropped 4 bases and J dropped 4; count of bases not matched to a gene: 5. The germline CDR1 and CDR2 sequences are KGHSH and LQKENI. CDR3 length equals 14 residues. The DNA for the CDR3 is TGTGCCAGCTCACTGGGACAGGCCCCCTATGGCTACACCTTC. Amino acid sequence: CASSLGQAPYGYTF.

The CDR3 loop is CASSSLTSLGQARGTGELFF. The CDR3 bases are TGTGCCAGCAGTTCTCTCACTAGCCTCGGACAGGCTCGAGGGACCGGGGAGCTGTTTTTT. The chain is built from TRBV6-2 or TRBV6-3 and TRBJ2-2; maybe TRBD1 (7 bases). The CDR3 covers 20 residues. Germline V gives CDR1 MNHEY, CDR2 SVGEGT. The germline V and J ends were trimmed by 4 bases and 5 bases, with 29 bases remaining between them.

This clone turned up a few times. CDR3 coding DNA: TGTGCCAGCAGCCCCGAGGGACAGGGGAATTCACCCCTCCACTTT. Translating gives CASSPEGQGNSPLHF. The chain links TRBV9 to TRBJ1-6; 10 bases agree with TRBD1. The CDR3 has 15 residues. After removal of 4 bases from V and 7 bases from J, the junction contained 5 bases not matched to a gene. Germline V gives CDR1 SGDLS, CDR2 YYNGEE.